This TCR beta chain was recorded in a study of blood T cell repertoires in COVID-19. Study information: Samples of COVID-19 (acute and convalescent) were obtained from the United States, Italy and Spain.

Repertoires were generated with immunoSEQ multiplex PCR, while TCRdb's copy carries only in-frame clones and drops some. The repertoire consists of approximately 110,000 clones, with about two thirds occurring once and the leading ten covering around 0.9%. The CDR3 has 14 amino acids. The germline CDR1 and CDR2 sequences are GTSNPN and SVGIG (reference sequence). The trim removed 2 bases at V and 2 bases at J, leaving 3 bases unmatched. Sequencing was done on a sample of peripheral blood. This sequence joins TRBV30 and TRBJ2-1; TRBD2 agrees at 7 bases. The source of this sequence is a human donor with acute or convalescent COVID-19. The donor label of this sample is uncertain. The CDR3 DNA is TGTGCCTGGAGTTTGGGGGGGGCCTACAATGAGCAGTTCTTC. It is translated as CAWSLGGAYNEQFF.